The 23 T cell receptor beta chains given below trace back to one sample, sequenced in a study of vaccination and CD4 T cells after COVID-19. Sample treatment: approximately 11-day PBMC culture with coronavirus spike peptide pools or control peptides (ViraFEST assay). These receptors have no identified antigens. CD4+ T cells that had been cultured provided DNA sequenced with the Oncomine TCR Beta short-read assay. TCRdb processed the PCR reads anew with MiXCR; each CDR3 protein has one entry. The table includes 15,000 or so distinct CDR3 sequences, around 70% detected once. Sample: CD4+ T cells from blood, cultured in vitro. Source of these receptors: a human donor who had recovered from COVID-19.

V gene TRBV10-1 combines with J gene TRBJ1-2, with TRBD1 matching over 10 bases. V was pared by 3 bases and J by 4 bases, with 14 bases of the junction left unmatched. CDR1 and CDR2 from the germline V gene are WNHNN and SYGVQD (reference sequence). The CDR3 extends over 18 amino acids. The CDR3, as DNA: TGCGCCAGCAGTGACGGGGGCGTTGGACAGGGGGGAGCCTATGGCTACACCTTC. It yields the protein CASSDGGVGQGGAYGYTF.

The gene calls are TRBV27 and TRBJ2-2, with D possibly matching TRBD2 (6 bases). Per germline, CDR1 MNHEY and CDR2 SMNVEV (reference sequence). V shed 8 bases and J shed 7 bases, with 14 bases lying between them. CDR3 length: 13 amino acids. The CDR3 nucleotides read TGTGCCAGCCTCCGGGGGAATGACGGGGAGCTGTTTTTT. Its translation: CASLRGNDGELFF.

The chain has TRBV6-2 or TRBV6-3 and TRBJ1-6; 8 bases fit TRBD1. This CDR3 has 15 amino acids. V shed 8 bases, J shed 0 bases, and the junction held 3 bases outside the gene matches. Germline V lookup: CDR1 MNHEY, CDR2 SVGEGT. This CDR3 is CASGDRSSYNSPLHF. CDR3 in DNA: TGTGCCAGCGGGGACAGGAGCTCCTATAATTCACCCCTCCACTTT.

The rearrangement uses TRBV28 and TRBJ1-6, with TRBD1 matching over 7 bases. This CDR3 spans 16 amino acids. Germline V gene sequence: CDR1 MDHEN, CDR2 SYDVKM. Trimming took 6 bases from V and 5 from J; bases not matched to a gene: 10. CDR3 bases: TGTGCCAGCAGACAGCCCGGGACAGCCCATAATTCACCCCTCCACTTT. It yields the protein CASRQPGTAHNSPLHF.

The chain has TRBV7-2 and TRBJ2-2, with unresolved D. The CDR3 runs to 15 residues. Trimming stripped 3 bases from V and 3 bases from J, with 11 bases between. CDR1 is SGHTA, CDR2 FQGNSA, per germline. As DNA, the CDR3 is TGTGCCAGCAGCTTCGGCCGGAGATACACCGGGGAGCTGTTTTTT. Amino acids: CASSFGRRYTGELFF.

As DNA, the CDR3 is TGTGCCAGCAGCCCGACAGGGGGCTATCAGCCCCAGCATTTT. Amino acid sequence: CASSPTGGYQPQHF. This chain links TRBV7-9 with TRBJ1-5, with 10 bases aligning to TRBD1. CDR3 length equals 14 residues. With V trimmed by 5 bases and J by 5 bases, 3 bases remained unmatched. Looked up from germline, CDR1 is SEHNR and CDR2 is FQNEAQ (reference sequence). Together with reference TRBV7-9 and TRBJ1-5, the CDR3 gives the full variable domain: DTGVSQNPRHKITKRGQNVTFRCDPISEHNRLYWYRQTLGQGPEFLTYFQNEAQLEKSRLLSDRFSAERPKGSFSTLEIQRTEQGDSAMYLCASSPTGGYQPQHFGDGTRLSIL.

This clonotype was detected only once. V is TRBV7-2 and J is TRBJ1-1; D gene uncertain. V shed 5 bases and J shed 5 bases, with 15 bases lying between them. The germline gives CDR1 SGHTA, CDR2 FQGNSA. The CDR3 runs to 14 residues. The CDR3 region is CASSAKLGWTEAFF. CDR3 DNA: TGTGCCAGCAGCGCTAAATTGGGATGGACTGAAGCTTTCTTT.

This clonotype was found a few times. The rearrangement links TRBV7-2 to TRBJ2-4, with D possibly matching TRBD1 (6 bases). V was shortened by 6 bases and J by 1 base, with 13 bases between the two germline ends. This CDR3 has 15 residues. CDR1 is SGHTA and CDR2 is FQGNSA in the germline V gene. This chain's CDR3 is CASSSQGSAKNIQYF. The CDR3 coding sequence is TGTGCCAGCAGTTCACAGGGATCGGCCAAAAACATTCAGTACTTC.

This chain uses TRBV6-1 with TRBJ1-2; tentatively, D is TRBD1 (5 bases). Germline V gene data show CDR1 as MNHNS and CDR2 as SASEGT. Trimming took off 6 bases at V and 2 bases at J, with 13 bases between the two ends. The CDR3 sequence is 14 residues long. Here the CDR3 reads CASSIQETNYGYTF. The CDR3 nucleotides read TGTGCCAGCAGCATACAGGAGACCAACTATGGCTACACCTTC.

The V and J genes are TRBV28 and TRBJ2-3; D not resolved. The CDR3 runs 14 residues. Germline V gene sequence: CDR1 MDHEN, CDR2 SYDVKM. V lost 5 bases, J lost 1 base, and 10 bases lay in between. CDR3 in amino acids: CASSTLGRTDTQYF. CDR3 sequence (DNA): TGTGCCAGCAGTACTCTAGGACGCACAGATACGCAGTATTTT. The variable domain in full, with the rest retrieved from reference TRBV28 and TRBJ2-3, is DVKVTQSSRYLVKRTGEKVFLECVQDMDHENMFWYRQDPGLGLRLIYFSYDVKMKEKGDIPEGYSVSREKKERFSLILESASTNQTSMYLCASSTLGRTDTQYFGPGTRLTVL.

As DNA, the CDR3 is TGTGCCAGCCATGGGACTAGCGGGACGAGGAACATTCAGTACTTC. Its translation: CASHGTSGTRNIQYF. V is TRBV25-1 and J is TRBJ2-4; 13 nucleotides align to TRBD2. CDR3 length: 15 residues. Germline CDR1 is MGHDK and CDR2 is SYGVNS. Unmatched junction bases numbered 8, after V lost 8 bases and J lost 7 bases.

This sequence joins TRBV6-1 and TRBJ2-3; 7 bases fit TRBD1. The CDR3 has 17 residues. CDR1 and CDR2 from the germline V gene are MNHNS and SASEGT. Unmatched junction bases numbered 18, after V lost 7 bases and J lost 5 bases. CDR3 in amino acids: CASIPSKGDSFGDTQYF. The CDR3 nucleotides are TGTGCCAGCATCCCAAGCAAAGGGGACAGCTTTGGAGATACGCAGTATTTT.

The rearrangement uses TRBV6-1 and TRBJ2-1; no firm D call. Trimming cost V 4 bases and J 6 bases, with 16 bases left between them. Germline-derived CDR1 and CDR2 are MNHNS and SASEGT. The CDR3 covers 15 residues. In DNA, the CDR3 is TGTGCCAGCAGTGCCCCGGGCAGGTCGAGCAATGAGCAGTTCTTC. It specifies CASSAPGRSSNEQFF.

Notes on this clonotype: Relative to the germline gene, one junction end is altered; a read error may explain this. The genes are TRBV7-2 and TRBJ1-3, with D possibly TRBD1 on 5 matching bases. Germline V gene sequence: CDR1 SGHTA, CDR2 FQGNSA. The CDR3 loop spans 15 amino acids. In DNA, the CDR3 is TGTGCCAGCAGCTTAGCGATTACAGGAGGAAACACCATACATTTT. This gives the protein CASSLAITGGNTIHF. Based on the CDR3 plus reference TRBV7-2 and TRBJ1-3, the full variable domain is GAGVSQSPSNKVTEKGKDVELRCDPISGHTALYWYRQSLGQGLEFLIYFQGNSAPDKSGLPSDRFSAERTGGSVSTLTIQRTQQEDSAVYLCASSLAITGGNTIHFGEGSWLTVV.

The rearrangement joins TRBV19 to TRBJ1-5, with D perhaps matching TRBD1 (5 bases). The V gene's germline CDR1 is LNHDA and CDR2 SQIVND (reference sequence). Trimming removed 4 bases from V and 6 bases from J, with 10 bases in between. CDR3 length: 13 residues. CDR3 in amino acids: CASSRGTSQPQHF. The CDR3 DNA sequence: TGTGCCAGTAGTAGAGGGACTTCTCAGCCCCAGCATTTT.

The chain carries TRBV7-9 and TRBJ1-6, with 9 bases matching TRBD1. Unmatched junction bases numbered 5, after V lost 1 base and J lost 10 bases. The CDR3 spans 15 residues. Germline CDR1 reads SEHNR; CDR2 reads FQNEAQ (reference sequence). The CDR3 DNA reads TGTGCCAGCAGCTTAGTCGTAACAGGGGGCTCACCCCTCCACTTT. Its translation is CASSLVVTGGSPLHF. Combining the CDR3 with reference TRBV7-9 and TRBJ1-6 gives the whole variable domain DTGVSQNPRHKITKRGQNVTFRCDPISEHNRLYWYRQTLGQGPEFLTYFQNEAQLEKSRLLSDRFSAERPKGSFSTLEIQRTEQGDSAMYLCASSLVVTGGSPLHFGNGTRLTVT.

This chain links TRBV29-1 with TRBJ2-7; 9 positions agree with TRBD1. J lost 6 bases, V lost 6 bases, and 9 bases had no gene match. CDR1 and CDR2 (germline): SQVTM, ANQGSEA. The CDR3 runs 13 residues. This chain's CDR3 is CSVRTGVGSEQYF. The CDR3 DNA is TGCAGCGTCAGGACAGGGGTGGGGTCCGAGCAGTACTTC.

The CDR3 DNA is TGCAGTGCTAGAGTCCCGGGACTAGCGACTTTCGGTGAGCAGTTCTTC. Protein: CSARVPGLATFGEQFF. This sequence joins TRBV20-1 and TRBJ2-1; TRBD2 matches 10 bases. This CDR3 spans 16 amino acids. Germline loops: CDR1 DFQATT, CDR2 SNEGSKA (reference sequence). J was trimmed by 9 bases and V by 1 base; bases with no gene match: 12.

This chain connects TRBV20-1 to TRBJ1-5; perhaps TRBD1 as D (6 bases). The CDR3 totals 14 residues. V was cut by 3 bases and J by 6 bases, with 15 bases left in between. From germline, CDR1 is DFQATT and CDR2 SNEGSKA (reference sequence). The CDR3 loop reads CSASGRGDGQPQHF. The CDR3 DNA reads as TGCAGTGCTAGCGGCAGGGGAGACGGTCAGCCCCAGCATTTT.

The J gene is TRBJ2-7, the V gene TRBV6-2 or TRBV6-3; D call uncertain. The CDR3 sequence is 16 residues long. V was clipped by 0 bases and J by 3 bases, with 15 bases between them. Germline V gene sequence: CDR1 MNHEY, CDR2 SVGEGT. In DNA, the CDR3 is TGTGCCAGCAGTTACTCCCCCTGGGCAGGCCGCTACGAGCAGTACTTC. Protein product: CASSYSPWAGRYEQYF.

The genes are TRBV15 and TRBJ1-1; TRBD1 might be the D (5 bases). CDR1 is LNHNV and CDR2 is YYDKDF in the germline V gene (reference sequence). This CDR3 contains 15 residues. V lost 0 bases and J lost 3, with 11 bases in between. CDR3 nucleotides: TGTGCCACCAGCAGAGACCCCCGGGGGGACACTGAAGCTTTCTTT. Translation: CATSRDPRGDTEAFF.

The chain combines TRBV7-3 with TRBJ2-1; D remains ambiguous. Trimming shortened V by 0 bases and J by 8 bases, and 5 bases separated the two germline ends. Germline lookup yields CDR1 SGHTA and CDR2 FQGTGA. The CDR3 extends over 12 amino acids. The CDR3 here is CASSLTKDEQFF. The CDR3 coding sequence is TGTGCCAGCAGCTTAACGAAGGATGAGCAGTTCTTC.

The gene calls are TRBV24-1 and TRBJ1-1; TRBD1 agrees at 9 bases. V lost 5 bases to trimming and J lost 1 base; unmatched junction nucleotides: 4. The germline V gene encodes CDR1 KGHDR and CDR2 SFDVKD. CDR3 length: 15 amino acids. Written as DNA, the CDR3 is TGTGCCACCAGTGGACAGGGGGTCGGGAACACTGAAGCTTTCTTT. Translated, it gives CATSGQGVGNTEAFF.